Listed below are T cell receptor beta chains from one sample, sequenced in a study of chemoradiotherapy in HPV16-positive cancers. The table came from immunoSEQ multiplex PCR; TCRdb's copy has only in-frame clones and leaves some out. The table records over 10,000 clones, around 82% of them present only once. The sample was gathered from a patient who underwent chemoradiotherapy. Every receptor here comes from a human donor with HPV-associated anogenital cancer. Each CDR3 is given with its conserved first and last residue. The D gene is left open where the match is weak. The size of a clone is reported for some rows only, either as once, few or many, or as a class for expanded clones.

-	TRBJ1-4	TRBV7-9	TRBD1	CASSSNPRDRGEKLFF	TGTGCCAGCAGCTCGAATCCCCGGGACAGAGGGGAAAAACTGTTTTTT
-	TRBJ1-4	TRBV27	-	CASSLRSGPEKLFF	TGTGCCAGCAGCCTTAGATCCGGGCCCGAAAAACTGTTTTTT
-	TRBJ1-1	TRBV10-3	-	CAITEMSHTEAFF	TGTGCCATCACGGAGATGTCGCACACTGAAGCTTTCTTT
-	TRBJ2-3	TRBV10-3	TRBD2	CAISEWSSGGAGTDTQYF	TGTGCCATCAGTGAATGGTCTAGCGGGGGGGCTGGCACAGATACGCAGTATTTT
-	TRBJ2-7	TRBV27	-	CASSLPPPGEQYF	TGTGCCAGCAGTTTACCCCCCCCCGGGGAGCAGTACTTC
-	TRBJ1-4	TRBV28	-	CASSLGGTNEKLFF	TGTGCCAGCAGTTTAGGGGGCACTAATGAAAAACTGTTTTTT
-	TRBJ1-2	TRBV7-2	-	CASSLDSPRGLRDGYTF	TGTGCCAGCAGCTTAGATTCCCCTAGGGGGTTGCGGGATGGCTACACCTTC
-	TRBJ1-2	TRBV19	TRBD1	CASTPRDRAPPNYGYTF	TGTGCCAGTACCCCGAGGGACAGGGCGCCCCCCAACTATGGCTACACCTTC
-	TRBJ1-2	TRBV19	-	CASSEDQRIRGYGYTF	TGTGCCAGTAGCGAGGATCAGAGGATCCGGGGCTATGGCTACACCTTC
-	TRBJ2-7	TRBV5-4	TRBD2	CASSEETSSREQYF	TGTGCCAGCAGCGAGGAGACTAGCAGCCGCGAGCAGTACTTC
-	TRBJ2-7	TRBV25-1	-	CASSEWANNYEQYF	TGTGCCAGCAGTGAATGGGCAAATAACTACGAGCAGTACTTC
-	TRBJ1-4	TRBV2	-	CASSVQQLNEKLFF	TGTGCCAGCAGTGTTCAACAGCTAAATGAAAAACTGTTTTTT
once	TRBJ1-1	TRBV5-6	-	CASSLTGWGAEAFF	TGTGCCAGCAGCTTGACAGGCTGGGGGGCTGAAGCTTTCTTT
-	TRBJ1-5	TRBV28	-	CASSGSQPQHF	TGTGCCAGCAGTGGGTCTCAGCCCCAGCATTTT
-	TRBJ1-4	TRBV2	-	CASSERQVFLKIEKLFF	TGTGCCAGCAGTGAACGACAGGTCTTTCTTAAGATCGAAAAACTGTTTTTT
few	TRBJ1-1	TRBV9	-	CASSGNPENYTEAFF	TGTGCCAGCAGCGGGAACCCAGAGAATTACACTGAAGCTTTCTTT
-	TRBJ1-1	TRBV5-4	-	CASSNDGQFRGGTEAFF	TGTGCCAGCAGCAATGACGGACAGTTTAGAGGGGGCACTGAAGCTTTCTTT
-	TRBJ1-6	TRBV5-5	-	CASSPRGRPDPNSPLHF	TGTGCCAGCAGCCCTAGGGGACGTCCGGACCCTAATTCACCCCTCCACTTT
-	TRBJ1-2	TRBV10-1	-	CASSGGPNYGYTF	TGCGCCAGCAGTGGAGGGCCTAACTATGGCTACACCTTC
-	TRBJ2-3	TRBV6-5	TRBD2	CASNLAGTQYF	TGTGCCAGCAACCTAGCGGGTACGCAGTATTTT
-	TRBJ2-2	TRBV14	-	CASGGPTGGVTGELFF	TGTGCCAGCGGAGGGCCGACGGGGGGCGTCACCGGGGAGCTGTTTTTT
-	TRBJ1-2	TRBV5-1	TRBD1	CASSETGPYGYTF	TGCGCCAGCAGCGAGACAGGGCCCTATGGCTACACCTTC
-	TRBJ1-5	TRBV7-9	-	CASSPTGYNQPQHF	TGTGCCAGCAGCCCGACCGGTTACAATCAGCCCCAGCATTTT
-	TRBJ1-2	TRBV15	-	CATSREEGDGYTF	TGTGCCACCAGCAGAGAGGAGGGAGATGGCTACACCTTC
-	TRBJ1-1	TRBV6-6	-	CASTHFRAPLNTEAFF	TGTGCCAGCACCCACTTTAGGGCCCCGTTGAACACTGAAGCTTTCTTT
-	TRBJ2-5	TRBV7-2	-	CASSLSGLQETQYF	TGTGCCAGCAGCTTATCAGGGCTCCAAGAGACCCAGTACTTC
-	TRBJ1-6	TRBV18	-	CASSPGGLSSPLHF	TGTGCCAGCTCACCTGGAGGGTTAAGTTCACCCCTCCACTTT
few	TRBJ1-4	TRBV2	-	CASRIESNEKLFF	TGTGCCAGCAGAATAGAATCTAATGAAAAACTGTTTTTT
-	TRBJ1-1	TRBV29-1	TRBD1	CSATGTGGVWTEAFF	TGCAGCGCCACCGGGACAGGGGGGGTATGGACTGAAGCTTTCTTT